This T cell receptor (beta chain) was found in a study of shared clonotypes between healthy human individuals. Germline V gene lookup returns CDR1 SGHVS and CDR2 FQNEAQ. There are 17 residues in the CDR3. The V gene end was trimmed by 0 bases and the J gene end by 3 bases; junction bases not matched to a gene: 4. Naive CD8 isolation took CD45RO-negative cells positively selected for CCR7 and excluded terminally differentiated effector memory CD45RA+ cells. Donors, without exception, were Caucasian adults residing in Nashville, Tennessee. Regarding this clone: Antigen: not known.

Study outcomes and limitations: Richness estimates generally favored naive over memory subsets.

TCRdb keeps only in-frame clones here, not all; method: immunoSEQ multiplex PCR. This table holds roughly 2,000,000 clones, around 93% found once. The sequence derives from a man between 18 and 29 years old in good health. Some clones in this sample may be carry-over from other donors' samples. Sequencing was done on a sample of naive CD8+ T cells from PBMCs. This sequence joins TRBV7-8 and TRBJ2-2; TRBD2 agrees at 10 bases. The CDR3 reads CASSLAGTSAHTGELFF. CDR3 nucleotide sequence: TGTGCCAGCAGCTTAGCCGGGACTAGCGCTCACACCGGGGAGCTGTTTTTT. The variable domain in full, with the rest retrieved from reference TRBV7-8 and TRBJ2-2, is GAGVSQSPRYKVAKRGQDVALRCDPISGHVSLFWYQQALGQGPEFLTYFQNEAQLDKSGLPSDRFFAERPEGSVSTLKIQRTQQEDSAVYLCASSLAGTSAHTGELFFGEGSRLTVL.